One and the same sample provided the 12 T cell receptor beta chains below, sequenced in a study of metastatic and nonmetastatic thyroid tumors. All patients reached thyroid surgery having received no treatment beforehand. TCRdb recomputed clones from the PCR reads via MiXCR. The table records about 21,000 clones, roughly a quarter of them present only once. Specimen: blood. The source of these receptors is a female donor with papillary thyroid cancer or a benign thyroid nodule (not recorded which). Some clones in this sample may be carry-over from other donors' samples.

The gene calls are TRBV19 and TRBJ1-2, with 10 bases aligning to TRBD1. Germline loops: CDR1 LNHDA, CDR2 SQIVND (reference sequence). This CDR3 has 14 amino acids. V was pared by 5 bases and J by 3 bases, with 3 bases of the junction left unmatched. CDR3 DNA sequence: TGTGCCAGTAGTGGGACAGGGGATTACTATGGCTACACCTTC. It is translated as CASSGTGDYYGYTF.

In its sample, this clone was seen many times. This chain uses TRBV4-1 with TRBJ2-4; 10 bases fit TRBD2. Germline CDR1 reads MGHRA; CDR2 reads YSYEKL. V shed 3 bases and J 3 bases; nucleotides not matched to a gene: 14. The CDR3 has 19 residues. This chain's CDR3 is CASSHIGLADTQGKNIQYF. The CDR3 bases are TGCGCCAGCAGCCATATAGGACTAGCGGATACCCAGGGCAAAAACATTCAGTACTTC.

As for this clone: This same CDR3 is encoded by further DNA sequences in the sample. This rearrangement joins TRBV11-2 to TRBJ2-1; no clear D. In germline, CDR1 is SGHAT, CDR2 FQNNGV. V gave up 2 bases and J gave up 7 bases, with 9 bases separating them. The CDR3 contains 13 residues. This CDR3 reads CASSLSSLNEQFF. CDR3 nucleotides: TGTGCCAGCAGCTTAAGCTCTTTGAATGAGCAGTTCTTC. Full variable domain (missing parts from reference TRBV11-2 and TRBJ2-1): EAGVAQSPRYKIIEKRQSVAFWCNPISGHATLYWYQQILGQGPKLLIQFQNNGVVDDSQLPKDRFSAERLKGVDSTLKIQPAKLEDSAVYLCASSLSSLNEQFFGPGTRLTVL.

This clone was recorded a few times. The chain carries TRBV6-1 and TRBJ1-6; D is uncertain. The CDR3 length is 17 residues. V gave up 0 bases and J gave up 7 bases, with 16 bases separating them. CDR1 and CDR2 (germline): MNHNS, SASEGT. This CDR3 reads CASSEAVTVFINSPLHF. The CDR3 DNA follows: TGTGCCAGCAGTGAAGCGGTGACCGTTTTTATAAATTCACCCCTCCACTTT.

The chain uses TRBV14 and TRBJ2-7, with D hard to call. The V gene lost 7 bases and the J gene lost 4 bases, with 17 bases spanning the gap. Germline V gives CDR1 SGHDN, CDR2 FVKESK. The CDR3 sequence is 14 residues long. The CDR3 bases are TGTGCCAGCAACCATTCCCGTATGGGGTACGAGCAGTACTTC. Protein product: CASNHSRMGYEQYF.

This clone was observed a handful of times. As the CDR3 is not closed by the conserved phenylalanine or tryptophan, this likely results from a read error. CDR3 amino acids: CARSEAGTSGDNEQFL. In DNA form, the CDR3 reads TGTGCCAGAAGTGAGGCCGGGACTAGCGGGGACAATGAGCAGTTCTTA. V is TRBV25-1 and J is TRBJ2-1; 13 nucleotides align to TRBD2. Germline CDR1 is MGHDK and CDR2 is SYGVNS. The CDR3 covers 16 residues.

This clone was seen only a few times. The V gene is TRBV28, the J gene TRBJ1-2; D gene unclear. V lost 2 bases to trimming and J lost 8 bases, with 18 bases between them. The CDR3 has 15 amino acids. The germline V gene encodes CDR1 MDHEN and CDR2 SYDVKM. This CDR3 is CASSLTVRFGQGYTF. DNA for the CDR3: TGTGCCAGCAGTTTAACCGTCCGATTCGGTCAGGGCTACACCTTC.

This clone occurred once. The genes are TRBV20-1 and TRBJ2-7, with TRBD2 identical over 7 bases. CDR1 DFQATT and CDR2 SNEGSKA come from the germline V gene (reference sequence). With V trimmed by 6 bases and J by 2 bases, 7 bases remained unmatched. The CDR3 is 13 residues long. CDR3: CSAISGEPYEQYF. The CDR3 DNA follows: TGCAGTGCCATAAGCGGGGAACCCTACGAGCAGTACTTC.

This clone came up many times. The V call is TRBV4-1, the J call TRBJ1-1; 10 bases map to TRBD1. In germline, CDR1 is MGHRA, CDR2 YSYEKL. V trimming: 2 bases; J trimming: 0 bases; junction bases outside the gene matches: 6. This CDR3 is built from 17 residues. CDR3 bases: TGCGCCAGCAGCCAACGGACAGGGGGTACTCTGAACACTGAAGCTTTCTTT. Encoded protein: CASSQRTGGTLNTEAFF.

This clone was seen repeatedly, ten times or more. At one of its ends the junction is not consistent with the germline gene, which may arise from a read error. The V gene is TRBV6-1, the J gene TRBJ1-6; D might be TRBD1 (6 bases). The V gene's germline CDR1 is MNHNS and CDR2 SASEGT. This CDR3 has 16 residues. The CDR3 loop is CASSPNGGSYNSPPHF. Written as DNA, the CDR3 is TGTGCCAGCAGTCCGAACGGGGGCTCCTATAATTCACCCCCCCACTTT.

This clone has only a few counts. The final CDR3 position lacks the conserved phenylalanine or tryptophan, pointing to a likely read error. The CDR3 protein is CASSEAGTSGNNEQFL. In DNA form, the CDR3 reads TGTGCCAGCAGTGAGGCCGGGACTAGCGGGAACAATGAGCAGTTCTTA. The chain carries TRBV25-1 and TRBJ2-1; 13 bases are a match to TRBD2. This CDR3 comprises 16 residues. Losses at the gene ends were 3 bases for V and 5 bases for J; bases not matched to a gene: 4. CDR1 is MGHDK, CDR2 SYGVNS, per germline.

This clone was recorded at least ten times. The chain recombines TRBV29-1 with TRBJ2-1; D gene uncertain. The CDR3 loop spans 11 amino acids. Germline V CDR1 and CDR2: SQVTM, ANQGSEA. Trimming left V 4 bases short and J 4 bases short, with 5 bases between. CDR3 nucleotides: TGCAGCGTTGCCACGTACAATGAGCAGTTCTTC. It encodes CSVATYNEQFF.